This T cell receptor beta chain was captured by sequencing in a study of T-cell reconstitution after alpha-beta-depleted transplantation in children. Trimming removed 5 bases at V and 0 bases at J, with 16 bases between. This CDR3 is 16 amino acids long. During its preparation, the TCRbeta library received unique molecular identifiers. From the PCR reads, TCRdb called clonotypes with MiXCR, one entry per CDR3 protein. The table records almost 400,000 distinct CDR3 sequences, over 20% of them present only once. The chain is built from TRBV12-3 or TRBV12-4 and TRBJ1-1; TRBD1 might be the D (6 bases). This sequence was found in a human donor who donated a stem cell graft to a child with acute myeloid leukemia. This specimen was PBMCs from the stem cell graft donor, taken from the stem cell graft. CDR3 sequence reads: CASSGLQGMLNTEAFF. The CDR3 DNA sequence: TGTGCCAGCAGTGGCTTACAGGGTATGCTGAACACTGAAGCTTTCTTT.